The next 5 T cell receptor beta chains were all read from a single sample in a study of graft-versus-host responses after intestinal transplantation. Using immunoSEQ multiplex PCR, the repertoire was profiled, and TCRdb retains in-frame clones only, with some absent. The sample holds some 24,000 clones, under 45% seen once. The source was alloreactive CD4+ T cells from a mixed lymphocyte reaction culture, collected before intestinal transplant. The subset: CFSE-low proliferating T cells sorted from roughly 6-day pre-transplant mixed lymphocyte reaction (GvH or HvG direction). The receptors were sampled from a human patient who received an intestinal transplant.

This chain connects TRBV27 to TRBJ2-7; 9 bases are shared with TRBD1. Germline V lookup: CDR1 MNHEY, CDR2 SMNVEV (reference sequence). With V trimmed by 0 bases and J by 5 bases, 14 bases remained unmatched. This CDR3 contains 18 residues. CDR3 sequence (DNA): TGTGCCAGCAGTTTATCGATTTATTTTGGGACAGGGCTCAACGAGCAGTACTTC. Translation: CASSLSIYFGTGLNEQYF.

The rearrangement joins TRBV18 to TRBJ1-5; D possibly corresponds to TRBD1 (5 bases). The germline gives CDR1 KGHSH, CDR2 LQKENI. The CDR3 runs to 14 residues. Trimming removed 5 bases at V and 2 bases at J, with 10 bases between. Here the CDR3 reads CASSKGEGNQPQHF. DNA for the CDR3: TGTGCCAGCTCAAAAGGGGAGGGCAATCAGCCCCAGCATTTT.

The V and J genes are TRBV4-2 and TRBJ2-1; 9 nucleotides line up with TRBD2. From germline, CDR1 is LGHNA and CDR2 YNFKEQ. CDR3 size: 16 residues. Germline trimming cut 1 base from V and 15 bases from J; bases unmatched to any gene: 16. For the CDR3, the DNA is TGTGCCAGCAGCCAAGTCGGTTCTAGCGGGAAGAATCCCCCGTTCTTC. Residues: CASSQVGSSGKNPPFF.

This clone was detected only once. The gene calls are TRBV5-1 and TRBJ1-4; 10 bases align to TRBD1. CDR1 and CDR2 from the germline V gene are SGHRS and YFSETQ. The CDR3 has 17 amino acids. J lost 3 bases, V lost 5 bases, and 10 bases had no gene match. In DNA, the CDR3 is TGCGCCAGCAGTACTGACAGGGGGCGGTATGCTAATGAAAAACTGTTTTTT. Amino acid sequence: CASSTDRGRYANEKLFF.

Only a few counts were recorded for this clone. This rearrangement joins TRBV6-1 to TRBJ2-1; TRBD2 agrees at 12 bases. V was clipped by 0 bases and J by 5 bases; unmatched bases: 8. The CDR3 has 18 amino acids. Germline V gene sequence: CDR1 MNHNS, CDR2 SASEGT. CDR3 sequence: CASSEAVYLAGGNNEQFF. The CDR3, as DNA: TGTGCCAGCAGTGAAGCGGTATACCTAGCGGGAGGGAACAATGAGCAGTTCTTC.